This T cell receptor (beta chain) was sequenced during a study of PD-L1 blockade in urothelial cancer (dated by TCRdb to 2016 to 2017). For the study in its entirety: All patients started therapy in about 2014 and received atezolizumab 1,200 mg intravenously every 3 weeks. Twenty-five of 29 patients were identified as males with urothelial cancer of bladder origin, and a prior smoking history was reported by 18 of 29 patients. Patients had an ECOG performance status of 0 or 1 and had received between 0 and 3 prior chemotherapy regimens. Blood samples were analyzed 3 weeks after the start of treatment (second dose) and 6 weeks after the start of treatment. A median of roughly 140,000 T cells and some 82,000 unique TCRs was obtained from blood samples, and a median clonality of about 0.08 was observed. The study, an exploratory multi-omic analysis, examined somatic, immune and clinical correlates of response to PD-L1 blockade with atezolizumab in urothelial cancer. TCR sequencing covered pretreatment tumor samples and matched, serially collected peripheral blood taken before and after atezolizumab treatment. Progression-free survival longer than 6 months counted as durable clinical benefit, and TCR features were additionally tested against both progression-free and overall survival. In the same patients who had TCR sequencing, pretreatment tumors also underwent whole exome sequencing and RNA sequencing. Durable clinical benefit was achieved by nine patients and was not achieved by 20 patients. Twenty-nine patients had pretreatment blood TCR-seq, roughly 25 had at least one posttreatment blood collection, and roughly 25 had tumor TCR-seq.

Broader findings and caveats from the paper: At 3 weeks after the start of treatment, tumor-associated TCR clones in peripheral blood had expanded more in patients with durable benefit (n ≈ 20, p = 0.022). Small sample size (n of about 30) and many exploratory analyses mean the results are intended to be hypothesis-generating. A pretreatment peripheral blood TCR clonality below the median was linked to improved progression-free and overall survival.

Points on this clone: The target of this receptor is not known. Per-nucleotide qualities are absent, and no much larger clonotype sits a single base away.

To estimate absolute template abundance from read counts, synthetic TCR analog templates were spiked into each PCR. TCRbeta CDR3 regions were amplified from genomic DNA with bias-controlled V and J gene primers using the immunoSEQ assay. Rearranged TCRbeta segments were sequenced at approximately 20X coverage. The published analysis was carried out like this. Clustering was used to correct sequencing errors, and CDR3s were annotated against IMGT to assign V, D and J genes. Out-of-frame and stop-codon sequences were excluded, and only productive TCRbeta rearrangements were used in downstream analyses. Clonality was computed as one minus Shannon entropy normalized by the log of the number of unique productive sequences. Fisher's exact test with Benjamini-Hochberg correction, using a cutoff of adjusted p below 0.01, was how clones that differed between time points or between blood and tumor were identified. TCRdb provides this immuneACCESS table in a form limited to in-frame rearrangements. Some clones are lacking; in checked studies, under half of them reflect an unresolved V gene, and why the rest are absent is not known. Clone size and the V and J calls come from that table; the DNA yielded D and trimming. This sample lists fewer than 65,000 clones; roughly four fifths were detected once. The ten largest clones take up 1.6% of the sample.

Counted from cysteine to phenylalanine, this CDR3 has 12 amino acids. Only CDR3 DNA remains: 36 bases, in frame from the first base. V lost 3 bases and J lost 3 bases; the stretch between them is 8 bases long. Looking up the germline V gene yields CDR1 SQVTM and CDR2 ANQGSEA. The sample's time point label is to be understood as: pretreatment peripheral blood. The cohort comprised fewer than 35 patients with locally advanced or metastatic urothelial carcinoma treated at Memorial Sloan Kettering on a trial protocol. Peripheral blood mononuclear cells were collected pretreatment and during treatment, with between 1 and 8 total time points obtained per patient. The Qiagen DNeasy Blood extraction kit was used to purify genomic DNA from total PBMCs and tumor samples. PBMCs were collected pretreatment and during treatment, and were isolated and stored as previously described.

The material sequenced was PBMCs, taken around atezolizumab (anti-PD-L1) treatment. Rearrangement joined TRBV29-1 to TRBJ1-1; a tentative D call is TRBD1 (5 bases match). The origin of this receptor is a man aged 65 to 85 with urothelial cancer. The bases are TGCAGCGTTGACCGACAGCACACTGAAGCTTTCTTT. Its amino acids are CSVDRQHTEAFF.